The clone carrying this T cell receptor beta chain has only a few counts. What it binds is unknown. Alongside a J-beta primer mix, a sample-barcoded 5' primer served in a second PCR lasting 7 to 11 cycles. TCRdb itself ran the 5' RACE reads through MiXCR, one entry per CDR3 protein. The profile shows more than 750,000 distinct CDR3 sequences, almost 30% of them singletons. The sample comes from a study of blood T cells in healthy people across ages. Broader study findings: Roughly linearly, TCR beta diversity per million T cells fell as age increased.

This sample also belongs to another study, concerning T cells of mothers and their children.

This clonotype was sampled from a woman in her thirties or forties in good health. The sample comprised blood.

CDR3 coding DNA: TGTGCCAGCAGTTTATCCGGACAACGCGTGAACACTGAAGCTTTCTTT. Amino acid sequence: CASSLSGQRVNTEAFF. This rearrangement joins TRBV28 to TRBJ1-1; D possibly corresponds to TRBD1 (5 bases). The CDR3 spans 16 residues. V was cut by 1 base and J by 0 bases, with 12 bases left in between. Per germline, CDR1 MDHEN and CDR2 SYDVKM.